Each of the 26 T cell receptor beta chains below was sequenced from the same sample in a study of blood T cell repertoires in COVID-19. The data were produced by immunoSEQ multiplex PCR, yet TCRdb's version contains in-frame clones alone and is incomplete. The sample includes about 170,000 clones, 86% of them seen just once. Input material: peripheral blood. The receptors shown here come from a man in his fifties or sixties with active or convalescent COVID-19.

V and J are TRBV19 and TRBJ1-2; 8 nucleotides align to TRBD1. From germline, CDR1 is LNHDA and CDR2 SQIVND (reference sequence). Losses at the gene ends were 6 bases for V and 8 bases for J; bases not matched to a gene: 8. The CDR3 sequence is 13 residues long. The CDR3 reads CASRGQGVGGYTF. CDR3 DNA: TGTGCCAGTAGAGGACAGGGTGTTGGCGGCTACACCTTC.

The chain is built from TRBV7-3 and TRBJ2-1, with D possibly being TRBD1 (5 bases). Germline V CDR1 and CDR2: SGHTA, FQGTGA. V was pared by 5 bases and J by 7 bases, with 18 bases between. The CDR3 length is 15 residues. This CDR3 is CASSPTIGAANEQFF. The CDR3 DNA reads as TGTGCCAGCAGCCCTACGATAGGGGCGGCAAATGAGCAGTTCTTC.

This chain joins TRBV18 and TRBJ2-1, with TRBD1 matching over 8 bases. Per germline, CDR1 KGHSH and CDR2 LQKENI. With 0 bases clipped from V and 15 bases from J, the junction kept 7 bases outside the gene matches. The CDR3 consists of 13 residues. The CDR3: CASSPPARDRRFF. The CDR3 region has the DNA TGTGCCAGCTCACCACCTGCCAGGGACAGGCGGTTCTTC.

The chain recombines TRBV4-3 with TRBJ2-2, with D perhaps TRBD2 (6 bases). The CDR3 consists of 15 residues. Trimming shortened V by 4 bases and J by 4 bases, and 13 bases separated the two germline ends. The germline V gene encodes CDR1 LGHNA and CDR2 YSLEER. CDR3 amino acids: CASSLGLPGTGELFF. The CDR3, as DNA: TGCGCCAGCAGCCTGGGACTCCCGGGCACCGGGGAGCTGTTTTTT.

This clone was counted only a few times. The chain recombines TRBV3-1 (or the pseudogene TRBV3-2) with TRBJ2-3; 8 bases fit TRBD1. V lost 4 bases, J lost 3 bases, and 9 bases stayed unmatched. This CDR3 has 16 residues. Germline CDR1 is LGHDT and CDR2 is YNNKEL (reference sequence). In nucleotides, the CDR3 is TGTGCCAGCAGCCGCCACGACAGGGGTGATACAGATACGCAGTATTTT. As protein: CASSRHDRGDTDTQYF.

This clone has just one count. The chain has TRBV19 and TRBJ2-2, with D uncertain. There are 15 residues in the CDR3. Germline values: CDR1 LNHDA, CDR2 SQIVND (reference sequence). The V end was cut by 10 bases, the J end by 4 bases, with 19 bases between. The DNA for the CDR3 is TGTGCCACCCACGGCTCGGGTCTGGGCACCGGGGAGCTGTTTTTT. Translating gives CATHGSGLGTGELFF.

This chain links TRBV15 with TRBJ2-1, with a tentative D call TRBD1 (5 bases). V was shortened by 5 bases and J by 4 bases, with 15 bases between the two germline ends. Germline assignment: CDR1 LNHNV and CDR2 YYDKDF (reference sequence). The length of the CDR3 is 15 residues. The CDR3 region is CATSDLGEIYNEQFF. Here the CDR3 DNA reads TGTGCCACCAGCGATCTAGGGGAAATTTACAATGAGCAGTTCTTC. Together with reference TRBV15 and TRBJ2-1, the CDR3 gives the full variable domain: DAMVIQNPRYQVTQFGKPVTLSCSQTLNHNVMYWYQQKSSQAPKLLFHYYDKDFNNEADTPDNFQSRRPNTSFCFLDIRSPGLGDTAMYLCATSDLGEIYNEQFFGPGTRLTVL.

V is TRBV5-4 and J is TRBJ1-2; D might be TRBD1 (5 bases). Germline V CDR1 and CDR2: SGHNT, YYREEE (reference sequence). The CDR3 extends over 14 amino acids. V lost 4 bases and J lost 8, with 18 bases in between. CDR3 sequence (DNA): TGTGCCAGCAGCGACGGACATAAAGTTAAGGGCTACACCTTC. It codes for CASSDGHKVKGYTF. Drawing the rest from reference TRBV5-4 and TRBJ1-2, the complete variable domain is ETGVTQSPTHLIKTRGQQVTLRCSSQSGHNTVSWYQQALGQGPQFIFQYYREEENGRGNFPPRFSGLQFPNYSSELNVNALELDDSALYLCASSDGHKVKGYTFGSGTRLTVV.

The chain combines TRBV11-3 with TRBJ2-2; TRBD2 matches 7 bases. The germline V gene has CDR1 SGHNT and CDR2 YENEEA. The CDR3 has 15 amino acids. With V trimmed by 5 bases and J by 7 bases, 10 bases remained unmatched. CDR3 residues: CASSPIAGVGGELFF. The CDR3 nucleotides are TGTGCCAGCAGCCCTATTGCGGGAGTGGGCGGGGAGCTGTTTTTT.

The CDR3 protein is CASGTGGRVYSPLHF. CDR3 nucleotides: TGTGCCTCCGGGACAGGGGGCCGGGTGTACTCACCCCTCCACTTT. The rearrangement joins TRBV27 to TRBJ1-6; 12 nucleotides match TRBD1. The CDR3 length is 15 residues. The V segment lost 11 bases and the J segment 10 bases; nucleotides outside the gene matches: 12. Germline CDR1 MNHEY, CDR2 SMNVEV (reference sequence).

J is TRBJ2-1 and V is TRBV5-4, with D maybe TRBD2 (5 bases). V gave up 3 bases and J gave up 4 bases, with 8 bases separating them. Per germline, CDR1 SGHNT and CDR2 YYREEE (reference sequence). The CDR3 contains 13 residues. DNA of the CDR3: TGTGCCAGCAGCTCGGACTCTTACAATGAGCAGTTCTTC. Its translation: CASSSDSYNEQFF.

This clone showed up just a few times. The rearrangement joins TRBV10-2 to TRBJ1-5, with 9 bases that match TRBD1. CDR3 length: 14 residues. Germline loops: CDR1 WSHSY, CDR2 SAAADI. With 5 bases clipped from V and 4 bases from J, the junction kept 3 bases outside the gene matches. The CDR3 protein is CASSRDRVNQPQHF. CDR3 coding DNA: TGCGCCAGCAGTAGGGACAGGGTAAATCAGCCCCAGCATTTT.

The chain is built from TRBV5-1 and TRBJ2-1, with TRBD1 matching 7 bases. V lost 0 bases, J lost 9 bases, and 12 bases stayed unmatched. The germline V gene encodes CDR1 SGHRS and CDR2 YFSETQ. This CDR3 has 16 amino acids. The CDR3 nucleotides are TGCGCCAGCAGCTTGGCCGGAAGGCAGGGGGATGGTGAGCAGTTCTTC. It encodes CASSLAGRQGDGEQFF.

The chain is built from TRBV4-3 and TRBJ1-4, with D maybe TRBD1 (6 bases). The CDR3 runs to 16 residues. The germline V gene encodes CDR1 LGHNA and CDR2 YSLEER. Trimming stripped 4 bases from V and 7 bases from J, with 19 bases between. As DNA, the CDR3 is TGCGCCAGCAGCCGGGAAACAGGGTTTTTAAGTGAAAAACTGTTTTTT. It translates to CASSRETGFLSEKLFF.

The CDR3: CASSLAEGSGYTF. The CDR3 DNA follows: TGTGCCAGCAGCTTAGCGGAGGGTAGTGGCTACACCTTC. The chain carries TRBV7-2 and TRBJ1-2, with D unclear. The CDR3 is 13 residues long. Trimming took off 0 bases at V and 7 bases at J, with 9 bases between the two ends. Germline V lookup: CDR1 SGHTA, CDR2 FQGNSA. Based on the CDR3 plus reference TRBV7-2 and TRBJ1-2, the full variable domain is GAGVSQSPSNKVTEKGKDVELRCDPISGHTALYWYRQSLGQGLEFLIYFQGNSAPDKSGLPSDRFSAERTGGSVSTLTIQRTQQEDSAVYLCASSLAEGSGYTFGSGTRLTVV.

This chain connects TRBV6-2 or TRBV6-3 to TRBJ2-5, with D possibly TRBD1 on 6 matching bases. V lost 2 bases and J lost 1, with 11 bases in between. Germline CDR1 MNHEY, CDR2 SVGEGT. The CDR3 is made up of 15 amino acids. CDR3: CASSYPGQIQETQYF. Written as DNA, the CDR3 is TGTGCCAGCAGTTACCCAGGACAGATCCAAGAGACCCAGTACTTC.

V gene TRBV7-3 combines with J gene TRBJ2-3; D is perhaps TRBD2 (6 bases). Trimming shortened V by 2 bases and J by 8 bases, and 23 bases separated the two germline ends. The germline CDR1 and CDR2 sequences are SGHTA and FQGTGA. This CDR3 region has 17 residues. In DNA, the CDR3 is TGTGCCAGCAGCTTATCGTCGGCCTCGATGGGACTCGGTACGCAGTATTTT. It codes for CASSLSSASMGLGTQYF.

The chain joins TRBV30 to TRBJ2-1; TRBD2 agrees at 14 bases. The germline V gene encodes CDR1 GTSNPN and CDR2 SVGIG (reference sequence). Trimming took 2 bases from V and 7 from J; bases not matched to a gene: 7. This CDR3 spans 16 amino acids. CDR3 coding DNA: TGTGCCTGGAGTAGACTAGCGGGAGGGTCGGGGAATGAGCAGTTCTTC. Translating it yields CAWSRLAGGSGNEQFF. The whole variable domain, remainder taken from reference TRBV30 and TRBJ2-1, is SQTIHQWPATLVQPVGSPLSLECTVEGTSNPNLYWYRQAAGRGLQLLFYSVGIGQISSEVPQNLSASRPQDRQFILSSKKLLLSDSGFYLCAWSRLAGGSGNEQFFGPGTRLTVL.

This chain uses TRBV4-3 with TRBJ1-3, with D perhaps TRBD1 (6 bases). In germline, CDR1 is LGHNA, CDR2 YSLEER. This CDR3 comprises 14 residues. Between the trimmed V and J ends, which lost 2 bases and 8 bases, there was a span of 13 bases. This CDR3 is CASSQPNQGHTIYF. Here the CDR3 DNA reads TGCGCCAGCAGCCAACCCAATCAGGGGCACACCATATATTTT.

The rearrangement links TRBV5-1 to TRBJ2-5; 9 bases match TRBD1. Germline CDR1 and CDR2: SGHRS and YFSETQ. V shed 4 bases and J 5 bases; nucleotides not matched to a gene: 3. The CDR3 runs to 13 residues. In DNA form, the CDR3 reads TGCGCCAGCAGCCCCGGGACAGGGGAGACCCAGTACTTC. Encoded protein: CASSPGTGETQYF. Filled out from reference TRBV5-1 and TRBJ2-5, the complete variable domain reads KAGVTQTPRYLIKTRGQQVTLSCSPISGHRSVSWYQQTPGQGLQFLFEYFSETQRNKGNFPGRFSGRQFSNSRSEMNVSTLELGDSALYLCASSPGTGETQYFGPGTRLLVL.

The chain couples TRBV10-3 to TRBJ1-1, with TRBD1 matching over 7 bases. After removal of 6 bases from V and 1 base from J, the junction contained 2 bases not matched to a gene. Germline V gene data show CDR1 as ENHRY and CDR2 as SYGVKD. The CDR3 totals 13 residues. Here the CDR3 DNA reads TGTGCCATCAGGTCAGGGGGGAACACTGAAGCTTTCTTT. This sequence encodes CAIRSGGNTEAFF.

The chain combines TRBV11-2 with TRBJ2-7, with a weak D call TRBD2 (6 bases). Between the trimmed V and J ends, which lost 5 bases and 1 base, there was a span of 12 bases. The CDR3 is 14 residues long. Germline V gene data show CDR1 as SGHAT and CDR2 as FQNNGV. CDR3 DNA: TGTGCCAGCAGCCCGCAGGGAGGTTCCTACGAGCAGTACTTC. Translation gives CASSPQGGSYEQYF.

This clone was observed a single time. This CDR3 is also generated by other DNA sequences in the sample. CDR3: CSASPGGRGYTF. CDR3 coding DNA: TGCAGTGCTAGTCCCGGGGGTCGCGGCTACACCTTC. J is TRBJ1-2 and V is TRBV20-1; D is perhaps TRBD1 (5 bases). The CDR3 sequence is 12 residues long. Trimming took 3 bases from V and 8 from J, leaving 13 bases between them. The V gene's germline CDR1 is DFQATT and CDR2 SNEGSKA (reference sequence).

The chain couples TRBV18 to TRBJ2-3, with D maybe TRBD2 (5 bases). Germline CDR1 reads KGHSH; CDR2 reads LQKENI. This CDR3 comprises 13 residues. The V end lost 4 bases, the J end lost 7 bases, and 12 bases lay between the germline ends. The CDR3 reads CASSQDFLNTQYF. In nucleotides, the CDR3 is TGTGCCAGCTCACAGGACTTCCTCAATACGCAGTATTTT. Full variable domain (rest looked up from reference TRBV18 and TRBJ2-3): NAGVMQNPRHLVRRRGQEARLRCSPMKGHSHVYWYRQLPEEGLKFMVYLQKENIIDESGMPKERFSAEFPKEGPSILRIQQVVRGDSAAYFCASSQDFLNTQYFGPGTRLTVL.

A single count supports this clone. The chain is built from TRBV9 and TRBJ1-6, with TRBD1 identical over 8 bases. Germline V gene sequence: CDR1 SGDLS, CDR2 YYNGEE. With V trimmed by 4 bases and J by 8 bases, 11 bases remained unmatched. The length of the CDR3 is 16 residues. The CDR3 spells CASSPASRTGYSPLHF. The CDR3, as DNA: TGTGCCAGCAGCCCAGCCTCTAGGACAGGGTATTCACCCCTCCACTTT.

The chain recombines TRBV9 with TRBJ2-1; the match to TRBD1 covers 7 bases. The junction had 6 bases not matched to a gene; V was cut back by 7 bases and J by 8 bases. This CDR3 spans 12 amino acids. Germline V gives CDR1 SGDLS, CDR2 YYNGEE. CDR3 region: CASSLQGDEQFF. CDR3 bases: TGTGCCAGCTCCCTCCAGGGGGATGAGCAGTTCTTC.